A selection of T cell receptor beta chains follows, all from one sample in a study of CD8 T cells in Susac syndrome. TCRdb ran MiXCR on the immunoSEQ multiplex PCR reads and lists one entry per CDR3 protein. The sample carries about 180,000 distinct CDR3 sequences, approximately 94% recorded once. The specimen was CD4+ T cells from PBMCs. All receptors derive from a human donor with multiple sclerosis. Both conserved end residues are part of each CDR3. Fields, in order: D gene, V gene, J gene, CDR3 protein, CDR3 DNA. The D gene is left open where the match is weak.

NA	TRBV7-6	TRBJ2-7	CASSLEGSGRKQYF	TGTGCCAGCAGCTTAGAGGGGTCCGGCAGAAAGCAGTACTTC
NA	TRBV9	TRBJ1-2	CASSVENRPVHYGYTF	TGTGCCAGCAGCGTAGAGAACAGGCCAGTTCACTATGGCTACACCTTC
NA	TRBV28	TRBJ2-7	CASSFGGSPYEQYF	TGTGCCAGCAGTTTTGGGGGATCCCCCTACGAGCAGTACTTC
TRBD1	TRBV7-9	TRBJ2-7	CASSSDRGFYEQYF	TGTGCCAGCAGCTCCGACAGGGGGTTCTACGAGCAGTACTTC
NA	TRBV20-1	TRBJ2-5	CSAQFTQEKTQYF	TGCAGTGCTCAGTTCACACAAGAAAAGACCCAGTACTTC
NA	TRBV3-1	TRBJ1-1	CASSQAGGSTEAFF	TGTGCCAGCAGCCAAGCTGGGGGGTCCACTGAAGCTTTCTTT
TRBD2	TRBV20-1	TRBJ2-3	CSALAGASTDTQYF	TGCAGTGCCCTAGCGGGGGCTAGCACAGATACGCAGTATTTT
NA	TRBV20-1	TRBJ2-7	CSASPVPLRGHSYEQYF	TGCAGTGCTAGCCCCGTCCCCCTCAGGGGACACTCCTACGAGCAGTACTTC
NA	TRBV29-1	TRBJ2-1	CSAGGGGFYNEQFF	TGCAGCGCCGGGGGAGGGGGCTTCTACAATGAGCAGTTCTTC
NA	TRBV29-1	TRBJ1-1	CSVEISGTGNTEAFF	TGCAGCGTTGAAATCTCTGGGACGGGGAACACTGAAGCTTTCTTT
TRBD1	TRBV7-9	TRBJ2-1	CASSPGQEHNEQFF	TGTGCCAGCAGCCCGGGACAGGAGCACAATGAGCAGTTCTTC
NA	TRBV7-8	TRBJ2-2	CASSFASWVTGELFF	TGTGCCAGCAGCTTCGCCTCCTGGGTTACCGGGGAGCTGTTTTTT
TRBD1	TRBV27	TRBJ2-5	CASSFSGGWEATQYF	TGTGCCAGCAGTTTTTCAGGGGGCTGGGAAGCGACCCAGTACTTC
NA	TRBV6-1	TRBJ1-2	CASSEAGRGYANYGYTF	TGTGCCAGCAGTGAAGCGGGCAGGGGTTACGCTAACTATGGCTACACCTTC
TRBD2	TRBV28	TRBJ2-5	CASSLKEPGLAGPWTQETQYF	TGTGCCAGCAGTTTAAAAGAGCCGGGACTAGCGGGGCCGTGGACTCAAGAGACCCAGTACTTC
TRBD2	TRBV11-1	TRBJ2-7	CASSPAGGIYEQYF	TGTGCCAGCAGCCCAGCGGGGGGCATCTACGAGCAGTACTTC
NA	TRBV10-3	TRBJ2-7	CAISDGLNFYEQYF	TGTGCCATCAGTGATGGACTAAACTTCTACGAGCAGTACTTC
NA	TRBV11-2	TRBJ2-2	CASSSRTNTGELFF	TGTGCCAGCAGCTCCCGGACGAACACCGGGGAGCTGTTTTTT
TRBD1	TRBV20-1	TRBJ1-1	CSAKTGTSVLMNTEAFF	TGCAGTGCTAAGACAGGGACGAGTGTCCTCATGAACACTGAAGCTTTCTTT
NA	TRBV25-1	TRBJ2-7	CASSEFSTGLSYEQYF	TGTGCCAGCAGTGAATTTTCCACAGGTCTATCCTACGAGCAGTACTTC
NA	TRBV6-1	TRBJ2-7	CASSEALTYEQYF	TGTGCCAGCAGTGAAGCGCTCACCTACGAGCAGTACTTC